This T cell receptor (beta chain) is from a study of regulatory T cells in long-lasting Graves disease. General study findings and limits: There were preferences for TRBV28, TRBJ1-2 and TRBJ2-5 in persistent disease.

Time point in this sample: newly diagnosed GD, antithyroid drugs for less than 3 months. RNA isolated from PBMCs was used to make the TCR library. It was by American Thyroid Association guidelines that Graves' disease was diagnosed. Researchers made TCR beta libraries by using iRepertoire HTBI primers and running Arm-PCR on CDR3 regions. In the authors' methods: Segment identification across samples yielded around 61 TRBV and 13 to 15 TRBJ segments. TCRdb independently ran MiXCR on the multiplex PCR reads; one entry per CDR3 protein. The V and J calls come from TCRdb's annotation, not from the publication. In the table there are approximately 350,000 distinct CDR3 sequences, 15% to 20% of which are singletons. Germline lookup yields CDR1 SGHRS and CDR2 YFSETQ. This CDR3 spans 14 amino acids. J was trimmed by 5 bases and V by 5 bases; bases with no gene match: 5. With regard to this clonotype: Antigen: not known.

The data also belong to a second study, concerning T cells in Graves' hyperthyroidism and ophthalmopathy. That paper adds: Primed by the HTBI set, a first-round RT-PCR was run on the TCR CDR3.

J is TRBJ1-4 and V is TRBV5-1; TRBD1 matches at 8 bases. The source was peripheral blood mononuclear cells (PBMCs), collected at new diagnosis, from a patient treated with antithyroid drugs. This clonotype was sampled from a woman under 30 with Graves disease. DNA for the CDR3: TGCGCCAGCAGGCCGGGACAGGACAATGAAAAACTGTTTTTT. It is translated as CASRPGQDNEKLFF.